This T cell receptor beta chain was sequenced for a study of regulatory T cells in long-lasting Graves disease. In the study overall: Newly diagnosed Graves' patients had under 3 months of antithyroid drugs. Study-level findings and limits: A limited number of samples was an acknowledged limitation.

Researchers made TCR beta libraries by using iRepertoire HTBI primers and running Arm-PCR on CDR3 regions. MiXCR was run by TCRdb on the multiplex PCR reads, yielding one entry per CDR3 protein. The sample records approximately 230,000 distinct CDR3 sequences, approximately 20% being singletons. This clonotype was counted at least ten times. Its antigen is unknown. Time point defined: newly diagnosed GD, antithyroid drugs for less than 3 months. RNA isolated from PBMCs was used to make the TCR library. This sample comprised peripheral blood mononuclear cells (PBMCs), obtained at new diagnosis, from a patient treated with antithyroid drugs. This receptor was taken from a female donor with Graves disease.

CDR3 protein: CASSPNTGFDEQYF. In DNA, the CDR3 is TGTGCCAGCAGCCCAAACACAGGGTTCGACGAGCAGTACTTC. The genes are TRBV7-2 and TRBJ2-7, with D possibly TRBD1 on 6 matching bases. Germline V lookup: CDR1 SGHTA, CDR2 FQGNSA. There are 14 residues in the CDR3. V was pared by 5 bases and J by 5 bases, with 16 bases between.